This paragraph covers one T cell receptor beta chain sequence. This record belongs to a study of OX40 agonist ivuxolimab in advanced cancers. Whole-study context: Patients receiving dose escalation had hepatocellular carcinoma, melanoma, renal cell or head and neck cancer.

The germline CDR1 and CDR2 sequences are SGDLS and YYNGEE. V lost 0 bases, J lost 6 bases, and 9 bases lay in between. CDR3 length: 14 amino acids. This table comes from immunoSEQ multiplex PCR, and its TCRdb copy is limited to in-frame clones, with some not included. The data show 73,000 or so clones, 82% seen once. The sequences come from CD4+ or CD8+ T cells sorted from blood, collected in a trial of the OX40 agonist ivuxolimab. The chain joins TRBV9 to TRBJ2-2, with D unclear. This receptor was taken from an adult with an advanced solid tumor such as melanoma, head and neck, liver or kidney cancer. CDR3 loop: CASSVEDSAGELFF. CDR3 in DNA: TGTGCCAGCAGCGTAGAGGATTCGGCCGGGGAGCTGTTTTTT.